Sequencing of this T cell receptor beta chain was carried out in a study of blood T cell repertoires in COVID-19. The overall study: The cDNA or gDNA used as material had been derived from T cells, B-cell-depleted T cells, or PBMCs.

Everyone who took part was 18 to 89 years old, and they came from 20 to 25 US areas. TCRdb's table, derived via immunoSEQ multiplex PCR, lists solely in-frame clones and lacks some. This repertoire shows about 180,000 clones, roughly three quarters found once; its top ten account for around 14%. Trimming pared 4 bases from V and 0 bases from J, leaving 10 bases between. Germline loops: CDR1 SGHNT, CDR2 YYREEE (reference sequence). This CDR3 has 15 amino acids. The sequence was collected from a man between 60 and 70 years old who had been exposed to COVID-19. The chain employs TRBV5-4 and TRBJ1-4; D remains ambiguous. The sequenced sample was PBMCs or T cells enriched from blood (not recorded which). For the CDR3, the DNA is TGTGCCAGCAGCCCCGCCGGTGCAACTAATGAAAAACTGTTTTTT. This sequence encodes CASSPAGATNEKLFF.